The clone carrying this TCR beta chain appeared once. The antigen is unknown. These data belong to a study of cytomegalovirus exposure and HLA in healthy donors. Each of the donors was a healthy bone marrow donor. The study ran its PCR with 60 Vbeta and 13 Jbeta primers. The table came from immunoSEQ multiplex PCR; TCRdb's copy has only in-frame clones and leaves some out. The table has approximately 150,000 clones, approximately 80% seen once; the top ten hold about 3.8%. The CDR3 totals 15 residues. Trimming cost V 2 bases and J 10 bases; bases outside gene matches: 13. Germline CDR1 MDHEN, CDR2 SYDVKM. Study-level points and caveats: Later, TCR association rates were found to vary by HLA locus, highest for DRB1 and lowest for HLA-C. Sequencing probably produced one cluster of sequence variants that were highly shared. Owing to their indistinguishability, certain V segments, notably TRBV6-2 and TRBV6-3, were excluded.

J is TRBJ2-5 and V is TRBV28, with 7 positions matching TRBD1. The sequenced sample consisted of PBMCs. The sequence was obtained from a man aged 25 to 45 in good health and CMV-seropositive. This CDR3 reads CASSLEDRPYADQYF. In nucleotides, the CDR3 is TGTGCCAGCAGTTTAGAGGACAGGCCCTACGCTGACCAGTACTTC.